This T cell receptor beta chain was captured in a study of T cells after yellow fever vaccination (dated by TCRdb to between 2018 and 2021). Regarding the complete study: The SMART-Seq v4 Ultra Low Input RNA kit was used to prepare libraries from fractions with low cell numbers. To follow T-cell clones before and after both primary and booster YFV17D yellow fever vaccination, bulk TCR alpha and beta repertoires underwent longitudinal sequencing. The cohort comprised two healthy male donors, one aged 18 to 30 and one aged 30 to 39 years. Blood was drawn at multiple timepoints before and after primary and secondary immunization, with bulk PBMC replicates and cell subsets isolated. The research as a whole found: Most clones expanded after primary vaccination (around 96% of CD4 and around 88% of CD8) were re-detected after the booster, suggesting that broad memory maintenance occurred. A small share of clonotypes was detected in both CD4 and CD8 compartments, with the overlap likely arising from convergent recombination. Compared with the primary T-cell response, the secondary T-cell response was weaker but faster, peaking on day 5 rather than day 15. Because abundant contaminating clonotypes from the bulk population could be contained in FACS-sorted repertoires, computational filtering was required. Only a couple of donors were included in the study, so the extent to which the findings can be generalized is limited.

TCR cDNA was synthesized by 5'RACE template switching, which introduced a universal primer site and unique molecular identifiers. Priming for cDNA synthesis came from both the TCR alpha and TCR beta constant segments. Library amplification involved two PCR steps, and the second step added sample barcodes and sequencing adapters. Sequencing of the libraries was done on either Illumina HiSeq 2500 (2x100 bp) or NovaSeq (2x150 bp). Regarding the original processing steps: Demultiplexing of reads and collapsing into UMI consensus sequences were performed with MIGEC, and V(D)J alignment was carried out with MiXCR. Vaccine-responding clonotypes were defined with edgeR using replicate PBMC samples, requiring FDR below 0.01 and a log2 fold change above 5 up to day 15. Each bulk clonotype was labeled CD4 or CD8 based on which sequenced repertoire, CD4 or CD8, contained the clonotype at higher abundance. Starting from the raw public reads, TCRdb applied fastp trimming at Q25, assembled clones with MiXCR and retained in-frame beta chains. Each CDR3 protein appears once, grouped with its most common genes and DNA. TCRdb assigned the V and J calls; the authors' analysis was not used. This sample is represented by a few hundred thousand distinct CDR3 sequences; 6.5% to 8.5% of them were singletons. The leading ten clones occupy 0.65% to 0.9% of the sample.

What the treatment or condition label conveys for this sample: live attenuated yellow fever vaccine strain. A standard Ficoll-Paque protocol was used to isolate PBMCs from peripheral blood. Dynabeads CD4 and CD8 positive selection kits were used to isolate the CD4 and CD8 T-cell fractions. TriZol was used to extract RNA from bulk PBMCs, from CD4 and CD8 fractions, and from dextramer-positive and dextramer-negative fractions. About this clonotype: The clone's antigen remains unknown. Base quality data are lacking; no much larger clone is found one base away.

From the germline V gene (reference sequence), CDR1 is SGHNT and CDR2 is YYREEE. The CDR3 measures 13 amino acids from cysteine to phenylalanine. CDR3 DNA is the only sequence kept; it has 39 bases, read in frame from the first base. The trim is 2 bases for V and 3 bases for J, with a gap of 8 bases between the germline ends. The rearranged chain carries TRBV5-4 and TRBJ2-5, with a weak D call of TRBD2 (5 bases match). The sample was CD4+ T cells sorted from PBMCs, taken 15 days after the yellow fever booster vaccination. This receptor was obtained from a man under 40 who received the YFV17D yellow fever vaccine. CDR3 region: CASSFPAEETQYF. The DNA sequence reads TGTGCCAGCAGCTTTCCAGCGGAAGAGACCCAGTACTTC.